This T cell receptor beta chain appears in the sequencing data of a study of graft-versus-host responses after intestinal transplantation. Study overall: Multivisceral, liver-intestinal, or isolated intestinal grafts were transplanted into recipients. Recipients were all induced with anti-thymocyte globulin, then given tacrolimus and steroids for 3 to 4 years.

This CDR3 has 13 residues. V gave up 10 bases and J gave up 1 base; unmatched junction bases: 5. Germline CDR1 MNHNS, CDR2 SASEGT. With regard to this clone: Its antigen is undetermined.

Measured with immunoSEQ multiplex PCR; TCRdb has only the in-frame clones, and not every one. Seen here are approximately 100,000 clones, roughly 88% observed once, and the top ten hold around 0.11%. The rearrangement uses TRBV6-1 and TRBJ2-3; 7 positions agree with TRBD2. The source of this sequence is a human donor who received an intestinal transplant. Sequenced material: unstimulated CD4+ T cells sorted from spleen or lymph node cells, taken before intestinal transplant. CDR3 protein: CATTLAGTDTQYF. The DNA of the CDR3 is TGTGCCACCACCCTAGCGGGCACAGATACGCAGTATTTT.